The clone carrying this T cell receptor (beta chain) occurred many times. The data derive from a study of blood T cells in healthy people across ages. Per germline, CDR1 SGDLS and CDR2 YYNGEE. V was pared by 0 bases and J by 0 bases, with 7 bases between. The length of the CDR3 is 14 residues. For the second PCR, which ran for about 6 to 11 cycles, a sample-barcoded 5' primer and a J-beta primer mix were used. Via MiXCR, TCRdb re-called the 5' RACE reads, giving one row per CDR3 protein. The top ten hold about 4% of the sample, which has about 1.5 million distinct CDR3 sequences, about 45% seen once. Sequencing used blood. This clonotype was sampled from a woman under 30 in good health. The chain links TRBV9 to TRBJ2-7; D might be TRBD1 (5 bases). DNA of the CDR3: TGTGCCAGCAGCGTAGGACAGACCTCCTACGAGCAGTACTTC. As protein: CASSVGQTSYEQYF.